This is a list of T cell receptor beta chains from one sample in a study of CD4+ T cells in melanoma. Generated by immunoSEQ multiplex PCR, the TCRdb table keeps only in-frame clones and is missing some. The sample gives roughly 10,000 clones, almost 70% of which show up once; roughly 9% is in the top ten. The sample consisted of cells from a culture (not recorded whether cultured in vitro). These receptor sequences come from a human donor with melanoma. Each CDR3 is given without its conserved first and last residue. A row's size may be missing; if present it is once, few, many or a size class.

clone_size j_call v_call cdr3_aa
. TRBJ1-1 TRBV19 ASSRGGLNTEAF
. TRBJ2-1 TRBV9 ASSLRTSGGSYNEQF
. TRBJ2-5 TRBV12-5 ASGATEETQY
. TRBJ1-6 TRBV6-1 ASSEATIPATLH
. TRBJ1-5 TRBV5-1 ASSSGDGENQPQH
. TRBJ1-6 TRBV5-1 ASSPQGSSYNSPLH
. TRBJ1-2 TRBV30 AWTQGEGAGGYT
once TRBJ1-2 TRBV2 ASQINQRTYGYT
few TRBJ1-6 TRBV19 ASSGIRSPLH
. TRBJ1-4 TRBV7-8 ASSLTVGNEKLF
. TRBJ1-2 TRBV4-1 ASSQPGTAGGYT
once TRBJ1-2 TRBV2 ASLDRGHGYT
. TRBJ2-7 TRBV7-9 ASSLFEAYEQY
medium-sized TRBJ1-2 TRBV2 ASSEWRGRLNYGYT
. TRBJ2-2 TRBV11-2 ASSLVGSGELF
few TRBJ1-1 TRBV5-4 ASSFRSRGDTEAF
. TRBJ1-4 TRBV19 ASSRGNFDGKLF
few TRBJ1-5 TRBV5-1 ASSLVGPPRRQPQH
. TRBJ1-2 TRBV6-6 TSKGGKHGYT
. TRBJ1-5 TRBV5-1 ASSERGGGEQPQH
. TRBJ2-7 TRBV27 ASRNWPVSYEQY
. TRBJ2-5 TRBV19 ASSKNTSPQETQY